Listed below are T cell receptor beta chains from one sample, sequenced in a study of blood T cell repertoires in COVID-19. The repertoire was sequenced with immunoSEQ multiplex PCR; TCRdb's copy has only in-frame clones and lacks some. The table has over 120,000 clones, 65% to 85% seen once; the top ten hold less than 2%. The specimen was peripheral blood. These receptors originate from a woman aged 60-75 years with acute or convalescent COVID-19. The CDR3 runs from the conserved cysteine through the conserved F or W. The order of the fields is CDR3 DNA, CDR3 protein, clone size, J gene, D gene, V gene. The D gene is left open where the match is weak. Where a row states a size, it is once, few, many or the class of an expanded clone; other rows omit it.

TGTGCCAGCAGGGAAACGGGTAGCACAGATACGCAGTATTTT	CASRETGSTDTQYF	few	TRBJ2-3	.	TRBV5-4
TGTGCCAGCAGCTCCTACCCGGGGGTGAGCACTGAAGCTTTCTTT	CASSSYPGVSTEAFF	.	TRBJ1-1	.	TRBV7-2
TGTGCCAGCACATACAGGACGGCCGACTCTGGCTACACCTTC	CASTYRTADSGYTF	.	TRBJ1-2	.	TRBV6-5
TGTGCCATAGGCAGGTCTCGAAAAACCGGGGAGCTGTTTTTT	CAIGRSRKTGELFF	few	TRBJ2-2	.	TRBV27
TGTGCCAGCAGCTACAGACTAGCGGCCTCCTACGAGCAGTACTTC	CASSYRLAASYEQYF	.	TRBJ2-7	TRBD2	TRBV6-5
TGTGCCATCAGAGTACAGGGAGATACGCAGTATTTT	CAIRVQGDTQYF	.	TRBJ2-3	.	TRBV10-3
TGTGCCAGCAGCACCAAGGACAGGAAATCTTCTAACTATGGCTACACCTTC	CASSTKDRKSSNYGYTF	.	TRBJ1-2	TRBD1	TRBV11-3
TGTGCCATCAGTGCCCTAGCGGGAATCTCCTACGAGCAGTACTTC	CAISALAGISYEQYF	.	TRBJ2-7	TRBD2	TRBV10-3
TGTGCCAGCAGCTCCTCAGGCACTGGTTACACTGAAGCTTTCTTT	CASSSSGTGYTEAFF	.	TRBJ1-1	.	TRBV7-9
TGTGCCAGCAGTTTCCTAGCGGTCCCCACAGATACGCAGTATTTT	CASSFLAVPTDTQYF	few	TRBJ2-3	TRBD2	TRBV27
TGTGCCAGCACCCGAAGAGGGACAGCTAACTATGGCTACACCTTC	CASTRRGTANYGYTF	.	TRBJ1-2	TRBD1	TRBV6-6
TGCAGCGTTGCCGATAGCGCAATAACCGGGGAGCTGTTTTTT	CSVADSAITGELFF	few	TRBJ2-2	.	TRBV29-1
TGTGCCAGCAGTCCCGCCGGGACAGGGAGTACTGAAGCTTTCTTT	CASSPAGTGSTEAFF	.	TRBJ1-1	TRBD1	TRBV28
TGTGCCAGCAGTGAGATACCTGGTACCAGCGGGAGGGCCCGCATAGGAAGTCAAGAGACCCAGTACTTC	CASSEIPGTSGRARIGSQETQYF	.	TRBJ2-5	TRBD2	TRBV2
TGTGCCAGCAGCTCCTCCGGGCCAGGGGCTTTCAATCAGCCCCAGCATTTT	CASSSSGPGAFNQPQHF	.	TRBJ1-5	.	TRBV5-6
TGTGCCAGCAGTTCTGGACAGGGATTCAATCAGCCCCAGCATTTT	CASSSGQGFNQPQHF	.	TRBJ1-5	TRBD1	TRBV6-5
TGTGCCAGCAGCCCCGGGACTAGCGGGAGGCGTACGACAGATACGCAGTATTTT	CASSPGTSGRRTTDTQYF	once	TRBJ2-3	TRBD2	TRBV7-9
TGTGCCAGCAGCTTAGGAGTAGCAGGGGGTGAGCAGTTCTTC	CASSLGVAGGEQFF	.	TRBJ2-1	TRBD1	TRBV7-6
TGTGCCTGGTTTCCTACCCCGGAGACCCAGTACTTC	CAWFPTPETQYF	once	TRBJ2-5	.	TRBV30
TGTGCCAGCAGCTCGGGACTAGCGGGAGTCTACGAGCAGTACTTC	CASSSGLAGVYEQYF	.	TRBJ2-7	TRBD2	TRBV7-2
TGTGCCAGCAGCCCCCGCCTACTAGCGGGAGGGGTTCAGAGCTCCTACAATGAGCAGTTCTTC	CASSPRLLAGGVQSSYNEQFF	few	TRBJ2-1	TRBD2	TRBV3-1/TRBV3-2
TGTGCCAGCAGATTACCGGGTTCCTCCTACGAGCAGTACTTC	CASRLPGSSYEQYF	few	TRBJ2-7	.	TRBV28
TGTGCCAGCAGTCACTCGGGACAGGGAACTGAAGCTTTCTTT	CASSHSGQGTEAFF	.	TRBJ1-1	TRBD1	TRBV27
TGTGCCAGCAGCTTAGGGGGACAAAGGGACAGGGGAAAAATGGAAGGACTGTTTTTT	CASSLGGQRDRGKMEGLFF	.	TRBJ1-4	TRBD1	TRBV11-2
TGTGCCAGCAGCCGCGGGAGGGTATCTTACAATGAGCAGTTCTTC	CASSRGRVSYNEQFF	.	TRBJ2-1	TRBD2	TRBV28
TGTGCCAGCAGTGAAGTCTATGAGCAGTTCTTC	CASSEVYEQFF	.	TRBJ2-1	.	TRBV6-1
TGCAGTGCTACTGACCACAGGGAATTAGCGGGGCGAAAGCAGTTCTTC	CSATDHRELAGRKQFF	.	TRBJ2-1	TRBD2	TRBV20-1
TGTGCCAGCAGTTTATTTGCAGCGGTGTCTTACGAGCAGTACTTC	CASSLFAAVSYEQYF	.	TRBJ2-7	.	TRBV28
TGTGCCAGCAGCACCCCGGGAAACAATGAGCAGTTCTTC	CASSTPGNNEQFF	.	TRBJ2-1	.	TRBV6-5
TGTGCCAGCCTTTCTAGCGGGAGCACAGATACGCAGTATTTT	CASLSSGSTDTQYF	.	TRBJ2-3	TRBD2	TRBV2
TGTGCCAGCAGCTTAAGACTGACTAGCACAGATACGCAGTATTTT	CASSLRLTSTDTQYF	.	TRBJ2-3	.	TRBV7-9
TGTGCCAGCAGCTTAGTGGCGACGGGGGACGAGCAGTACTTC	CASSLVATGDEQYF	.	TRBJ2-7	.	TRBV7-2
TGTGCCAGCAGCCCACAAGACAGGGGAGGGGGCTACACCTTC	CASSPQDRGGGYTF	.	TRBJ1-2	TRBD1	TRBV5-4
TGTGCCAGCAGCTTAGGACTAGGGGTGCAAGAGACCCAGTACTTC	CASSLGLGVQETQYF	.	TRBJ2-5	TRBD2	TRBV5-4
TGTGCCAGCAGTGAAGCCCAACCCTATTTAAATACGCAGTATTTT	CASSEAQPYLNTQYF	.	TRBJ2-3	.	TRBV6-1
TGTGCCAGCAGCCCCTGGGAGGGGGGTGAGCAGTTCTTC	CASSPWEGGEQFF	.	TRBJ2-1	.	TRBV27
TGTGCCAGCAGATCTAGCGGGAGGGAAAGCGAGCAGTACTTC	CASRSSGRESEQYF	.	TRBJ2-7	TRBD2	TRBV27
TGTGCCAGCAAACAGGGTCCTGATACGCAGTATTTT	CASKQGPDTQYF	.	TRBJ2-3	.	TRBV12-3/TRBV12-4
TGTGCCAGCGTAGGCACAGGGGTCAATCAGCCCCAGCATTTT	CASVGTGVNQPQHF	.	TRBJ1-5	TRBD1	TRBV6-5
TGTGCCAGCAGCTTAGTGGGGACTCCCGGGGAGCTGTTTTTT	CASSLVGTPGELFF	.	TRBJ2-2	.	TRBV11-2
TGTGCCAGCAGTGATCAAATTGCGGGACTAGCGGGAGGGCAAGAGACCCAGTACTTC	CASSDQIAGLAGGQETQYF	.	TRBJ2-5	TRBD2	TRBV6-4
TGTGCCAGCAGCTTAGAACAGGGGAGAAGGGGGCTGTTTTTT	CASSLEQGRRGLFF	.	TRBJ1-4	TRBD1	TRBV11-2
TGTGCCAGCAGTTTATTTGGGGCCAATGAGCAGTTCTTC	CASSLFGANEQFF	.	TRBJ2-1	.	TRBV27
TGTGCCAGCAGCCAAGTCATGAGGACTGGAAACACCATATATTTT	CASSQVMRTGNTIYF	few	TRBJ1-3	.	TRBV3-1/TRBV3-2
TGCGCCAGCAGTGATGGACACTCCGAGCAGTACTTC	CASSDGHSEQYF	.	TRBJ2-7	.	TRBV10-1
TGTGCCAGCAGCTCCCCCCTAAACAATGAGCAGTTCTTC	CASSSPLNNEQFF	.	TRBJ2-1	.	TRBV5-4
TGTGCCAGTAGTAGGCCCCCCTCGGACAATTGGATGAACACTGAAGCTTTCTTT	CASSRPPSDNWMNTEAFF	.	TRBJ1-1	.	TRBV19
TGTGCCAGCAGCGAACAGGGCCTTCGAAACTATGGCTACACCTTC	CASSEQGLRNYGYTF	.	TRBJ1-2	.	TRBV5-6
TGTGCCAGCAGCTTAGAAAACATTGAAAAACTGTTTTTT	CASSLENIEKLFF	once	TRBJ1-4	.	TRBV7-9
TGTGCCAGCAGTTTGACTAGAAGCAATGAGCAGTTCTTC	CASSLTRSNEQFF	.	TRBJ2-1	.	TRBV6-5
TGTGCCAGCAGCCCAATGGGAGGGGGTCACGGGGAGCTGTTTTTT	CASSPMGGGHGELFF	.	TRBJ2-2	.	TRBV7-3